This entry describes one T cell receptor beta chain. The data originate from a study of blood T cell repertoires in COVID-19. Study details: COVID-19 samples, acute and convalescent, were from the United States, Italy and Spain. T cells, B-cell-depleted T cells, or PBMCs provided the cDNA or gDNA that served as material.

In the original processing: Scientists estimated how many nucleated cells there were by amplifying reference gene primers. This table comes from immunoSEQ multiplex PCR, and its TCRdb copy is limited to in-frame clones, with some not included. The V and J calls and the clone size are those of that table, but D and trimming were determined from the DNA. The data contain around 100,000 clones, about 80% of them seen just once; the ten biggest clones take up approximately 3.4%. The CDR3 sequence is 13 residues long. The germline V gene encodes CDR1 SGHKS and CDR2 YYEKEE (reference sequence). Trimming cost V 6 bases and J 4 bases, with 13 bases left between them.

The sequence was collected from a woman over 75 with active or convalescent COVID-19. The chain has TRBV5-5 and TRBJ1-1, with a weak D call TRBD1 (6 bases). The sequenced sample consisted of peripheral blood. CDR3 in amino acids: CASNLDRITEAFF. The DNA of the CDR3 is TGTGCCAGCAACCTGGACAGAATCACTGAAGCTTTCTTT.